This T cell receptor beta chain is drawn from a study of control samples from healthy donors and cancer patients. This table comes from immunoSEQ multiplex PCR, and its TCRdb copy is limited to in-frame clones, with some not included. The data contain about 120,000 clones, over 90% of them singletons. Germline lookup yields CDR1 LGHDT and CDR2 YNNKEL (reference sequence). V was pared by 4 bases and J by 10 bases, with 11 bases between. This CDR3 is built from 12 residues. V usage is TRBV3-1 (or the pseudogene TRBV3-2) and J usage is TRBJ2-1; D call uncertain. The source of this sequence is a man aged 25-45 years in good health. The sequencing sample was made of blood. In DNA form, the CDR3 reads TGTGCCAGCAGCCGCACTACCAGAGAGCAGTTCTTC. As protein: CASSRTTREQFF.